These T cell receptor beta chains were read from a single sample in a study of blood T cells in healthy people across ages. TCRdb fed the 5' RACE reads into MiXCR, producing one record per CDR3 protein. This table has around 990,000 distinct CDR3 sequences, 35% to 40% appearing once. Sequencing input: blood. The origin of the receptors is a man between 18 and 29 years old in good health. Each CDR3 is given without its conserved first and last residue. Rows give clone size only sometimes, using once, few, many, or a class for an expanded clone.

V,size,CDR3
TRBV18,many,ASSPSAYRGMNTEAF
TRBV15,NA,ATSREPSGANEQF
TRBV7-8,NA,ASSLSQGASNQPQH
TRBV11-2,few,ASSTKQGSVFDEQF
TRBV7-8,few,ASSLGTRGMNTEAF
TRBV24-1,few,ATSDDRGGNYGYT
TRBV7-2,NA,ASSLTDGNTEAF
TRBV14,NA,ASSQDGAVYGYT
TRBV10-3,NA,AISESLRGTGELF
TRBV13,few,ASSLTESDRGSEDEQF
TRBV12-3/TRBV12-4,few,ASRGLAGELF
TRBV6-1,NA,ASRAIGEAF
TRBV4-3,few,ASSQGFNVGASGDTQY
TRBV4-1,few,ASSHLTGHEQY
TRBV12-3/TRBV12-4,NA,VSSSGTGGYGYT
TRBV12-3/TRBV12-4,once,ASSVALSYNEQF
TRBV10-3,once,AIRGTGGNNEQY
TRBV3-1,NA,ASSQEIRAGQY
TRBV20-1,NA,SARATGGRDSYNEQF
TRBV4-3,NA,ASSQRGGNTEAF
TRBV12-3/TRBV12-4,few,ASSPRHDEQY
TRBV14,NA,ASSQEKSGRATQY
TRBV7-9,NA,ASSLGGITSPLH
TRBV3-1,NA,ASSQAQFGYAY
TRBV7-9,few,ASSFDQQFGYT
TRBV4-2,NA,ASSLGRQVGEAF
TRBV7-9,NA,ASRISSWAEAF
TRBV12-3/TRBV12-4,NA,ASSSGTKEKLF
TRBV28,NA,ASTHTMNTEAF
TRBV4-1,NA,ASSPIGGGRLRPQH
TRBV4-2,NA,ASSQPGKTPTDTQY
TRBV7-2,NA,ASSLPRNRGRTEAF
TRBV27,many,ASSFPGGEQF
TRBV27,few,ASTFKVAGSNEQF
TRBV9,NA,ASSVEGARSTEAF
TRBV4-3,NA,ASSQEYDGYEQY
TRBV7-9,NA,ASSLVTAGTEAF
TRBV11-1,NA,ASRLVDRNTEAF
TRBV27,once,ASSFHGTGVDTQY
TRBV4-3,NA,ASSQSLGGATDTQY
TRBV11-2,few,ASSLEMPGTNTGELF
TRBV4-2,NA,ASSQGGSVTEAF
TRBV27,NA,ASKGHRDRGGDTQY
TRBV6-5,few,ASSYSSVQATNTEAF
TRBV12-3/TRBV12-4,few,ASRGRDRNNYGYT
TRBV7-9,few,ASSLAAGVEAF
TRBV20-1,NA,SARAPSSYEQY
TRBV9,many,ASSVGGTSMQTQY
TRBV12-3/TRBV12-4,NA,ASSFLQGTYEQY
TRBV20-1,many,SADRGDRASLNYGYT
TRBV4-1,NA,ASSQVGRASTEAF
TRBV6-2/TRBV6-3,few,ASSTGVYNSPLH
TRBV2,NA,ASNHREDSYNSPLH
TRBV6-2/TRBV6-3,NA,ASSWSYNEQF
TRBV3-1,NA,ASRKQGLPGVTGELF
TRBV14,NA,ASSRPGQGLYEQF
TRBV27,NA,ASSLSWRGSYEQY
TRBV27,NA,ATRTLNYGYT